A single sample is the source of the 22 T cell receptor beta chains below, sequenced in a study of blood T cell repertoires in COVID-19. The assay was immunoSEQ multiplex PCR, and TCRdb's table has in-frame clones only and misses some. The sample has 130,000 to 150,000 clones; roughly 80% are singletons. The specimen sequenced was peripheral blood. Receptors originate from a human donor in a cohort sampled during active COVID-19.

CDR3 in DNA: TGCGCCAGCAGTGACCGGGACAGACAAGAGACCCAGTACTTC. Encoded protein: CASSDRDRQETQYF. The J gene is TRBJ2-5, the V gene TRBV10-1; 7 nucleotides line up with TRBD1. Germline assignment: CDR1 WNHNN and CDR2 SYGVQD (reference sequence). The CDR3 length is 14 residues. The ends lost 3 bases at V and 2 bases at J; junction bases unmatched: 3.

CDR3 in DNA: TGTGCCAGCAGCCCCCAGGGTGGCCAGGGGGCATTCTATGGCTACACCTTC. Translated: CASSPQGGQGAFYGYTF. The V and J genes are TRBV4-2 and TRBJ1-2, with TRBD1 matching 8 bases. CDR3 length: 17 residues. Germline V gene sequence: CDR1 LGHNA, CDR2 YNFKEQ. Trimming took 4 bases from V and 4 from J; bases not matched to a gene: 14.

The CDR3, as DNA: TGCGCCAGCAGCTTGACCTACAGGGAGGGAAACACCATATATTTT. It is translated as CASSLTYREGNTIYF. The chain has TRBV5-1 and TRBJ1-3; TRBD1 is a possible D gene (6 bases). Germline loops: CDR1 SGHRS, CDR2 YFSETQ. Trimming pared 1 base from V and 4 bases from J, leaving 12 bases between. This CDR3 comprises 15 residues.

V usage is TRBV28 and J usage is TRBJ2-5; 9 bases are a match to TRBD1. V dropped 3 bases and J dropped 6; count of bases not matched to a gene: 5. Germline V gene sequence: CDR1 MDHEN, CDR2 SYDVKM. The CDR3 covers 14 residues. In DNA, the CDR3 is TGTGCCAGCAGTTTGGCGACAGGGGGGAAGACCCAGTACTTC. Amino acids: CASSLATGGKTQYF. The entire variable domain, with the rest obtained from reference TRBV28 and TRBJ2-5, is as follows: DVKVTQSSRYLVKRTGEKVFLECVQDMDHENMFWYRQDPGLGLRLIYFSYDVKMKEKGDIPEGYSVSREKKERFSLILESASTNQTSMYLCASSLATGGKTQYFGPGTRLLVL.

The J gene is TRBJ2-3, the V gene TRBV7-9; TRBD2 matches 7 bases. This CDR3 has 15 amino acids. J lost 2 bases, V lost 1 base, and 3 bases had no gene match. CDR1 is SEHNR and CDR2 is FQNEAQ in the germline V gene (reference sequence). In DNA, the CDR3 is TGTGCCAGCAGCTTAGTGAGCGGGGTCACAGATACGCAGTATTTT. It is translated as CASSLVSGVTDTQYF. The whole variable domain, remainder taken from reference TRBV7-9 and TRBJ2-3, is DTGVSQNPRHKITKRGQNVTFRCDPISEHNRLYWYRQTLGQGPEFLTYFQNEAQLEKSRLLSDRFSAERPKGSFSTLEIQRTEQGDSAMYLCASSLVSGVTDTQYFGPGTRLTVL.

The J gene is TRBJ2-2, the V gene TRBV14; D gene uncertain. Looked up from germline, CDR1 is SGHDN and CDR2 is FVKESK. Trimming stripped 1 base from V and 5 bases from J, with 5 bases between. The CDR3 contains 13 residues. CDR3 amino acids: CASSQVLTGELFF. The CDR3 DNA reads as TGTGCCAGCAGCCAAGTGTTAACCGGGGAGCTGTTTTTT.

This clone was seen only a few times. This rearrangement joins TRBV4-2 to TRBJ2-4; D is unresolved. Between the trimmed V and J ends, which lost 2 bases and 0 bases, there was a span of 11 bases. Germline V gene data show CDR1 as LGHNA and CDR2 as YNFKEQ. The CDR3 length is 16 residues. The CDR3 sequence is CASSQSPGLAKNIQYF. CDR3 in DNA: TGTGCCAGCAGCCAATCCCCTGGCCTAGCCAAAAACATTCAGTACTTC.

The chain recombines TRBV3-1 (or the pseudogene TRBV3-2) with TRBJ1-6, with 7 bases that match TRBD1. Looked up from germline, CDR1 is LGHDT and CDR2 is YNNKEL (reference sequence). CDR3 size: 14 residues. With 1 base clipped from V and 7 bases from J, the junction kept 1 base outside the gene matches. CDR3 DNA sequence: TGTGCCAGCAGCCAAGCGGGACAGAATTCACCCCTCCACTTT. Its translation is CASSQAGQNSPLHF.

The rearrangement links TRBV9 to TRBJ2-2; D is perhaps TRBD2 (6 bases). Germline lookup yields CDR1 SGDLS and CDR2 YYNGEE. This CDR3 comprises 16 residues. Trimming removed 5 bases at V and 0 bases at J, with 14 bases between. CDR3 sequence (DNA): TGTGCCAGCAGTATGTTCGGGACTGCGAACACCGGGGAGCTGTTTTTT. It translates to CASSMFGTANTGELFF. Complete variable domain (other parts from reference TRBV9 and TRBJ2-2): DSGVTQTPKHLITATGQRVTLRCSPRSGDLSVYWYQQSLDQGLQFLIQYYNGEERAKGNILERFSAQQFPDLHSELNLSSLELGDSALYFCASSMFGTANTGELFFGEGSRLTVL.

This rearrangement joins TRBV5-1 to TRBJ2-7; possible D gene TRBD1, 5 bases. CDR1 is SGHRS and CDR2 is YFSETQ in the germline V gene. With 4 bases removed from V and 0 bases from J, the gap between germline ends came to 17 bases. The CDR3 totals 16 residues. The DNA of the CDR3 is TGCGCCAGCAGCAGGGCCCAGGGCCCTAGCTCCTACGAGCAGTACTTC. It specifies CASSRAQGPSSYEQYF.

A few counts support this clone. The chain has TRBV28 and TRBJ2-1; 10 bases agree with TRBD2. V lost 5 bases to trimming and J lost 6 bases; unmatched junction nucleotides: 7. CDR1 is MDHEN, CDR2 SYDVKM, per germline. The CDR3 consists of 15 residues. The CDR3: CASSRASGGFNEQFF. CDR3 nucleotides: TGTGCCAGCAGTAGGGCTAGCGGGGGATTCAATGAGCAGTTCTTC.

V and J are TRBV6-5 and TRBJ1-1, with a weak D call TRBD1 (5 bases). The CDR3 spans 15 residues. The V and J ends lost 3 bases and 0 bases respectively, with 11 bases between them. Germline CDR1 is MNHEY and CDR2 is SVGAGI. The CDR3, as DNA: TGTGCCAGCAGTTATACGTCGGACATGAACACTGAAGCTTTCTTT. Amino acid sequence: CASSYTSDMNTEAFF.

The chain recombines TRBV15 with TRBJ1-4; D is possibly TRBD1 (6 bases). V lost 5 bases, J lost 2 bases, and 15 bases lay in between. This CDR3 region has 16 residues. Germline CDR1 and CDR2: LNHNV and YYDKDF (reference sequence). Here the CDR3 reads CATSLGRGGTNEKLFF. The CDR3, as DNA: TGTGCCACCAGCCTCGGGAGGGGGGGTACTAATGAAAAACTGTTTTTT.

This clone was detected only once. The J gene is TRBJ2-3, the V gene TRBV7-8; the D gene is possibly TRBD2 (6 bases). Germline loops: CDR1 SGHVS, CDR2 FQNEAQ. The V and J ends lost 3 bases and 0 bases respectively, with 10 bases between them. The CDR3 spans 15 residues. As DNA, the CDR3 is TGTGCCAGCAGCTTGTTTGCGGGGAGCACAGATACGCAGTATTTT. Translation gives CASSLFAGSTDTQYF.

This chain joins TRBV28 and TRBJ1-6; D is uncertain. The V end lost 3 bases, the J end lost 3 bases, and 9 bases lay between the germline ends. This CDR3 comprises 15 residues. Germline CDR1 is MDHEN and CDR2 is SYDVKM. Here the CDR3 reads CASSLRELYNSPLHF. CDR3 DNA sequence: TGTGCCAGCAGTTTGAGGGAACTCTATAATTCACCCCTCCACTTT.

V is TRBV13 and J is TRBJ2-6, with TRBD2 matching 15 bases. CDR3 length equals 18 residues. V dropped 5 bases and J dropped 4; count of bases not matched to a gene: 6. In germline, CDR1 is PRHDT, CDR2 FYEKMQ (reference sequence). DNA for the CDR3: TGTGCCAGCAGCCCTGGACTAGCGGGGGGGCTGGGGGCCAACGTCCTGACTTTC. Protein sequence: CASSPGLAGGLGANVLTF.

The V gene is TRBV27, the J gene TRBJ1-2; possible D gene TRBD1, 5 bases. The CDR3 extends over 16 amino acids. Trimming took 5 bases from V and 4 from J, leaving 20 bases between them. The germline V gene has CDR1 MNHEY and CDR2 SMNVEV (reference sequence). The CDR3 bases are TGTGCCAGCAGTCCCTACCGGGGGGGGGAGGGCTATGGCTACACCTTC. The encoded protein is CASSPYRGGEGYGYTF.

This chain joins TRBV7-3 and TRBJ2-5, with 7 bases lining up with TRBD1. Germline loops: CDR1 SGHTA, CDR2 FQGTGA. The trim removed 5 bases at V and 5 bases at J, leaving 11 bases unmatched. The CDR3 is 15 amino acids. The CDR3 sequence: CASSPTGAGGETQYF. CDR3 bases: TGTGCCAGCAGCCCTACAGGGGCGGGCGGGGAGACCCAGTACTTC.

This sequence joins TRBV19 and TRBJ2-7, with TRBD2 matching 9 bases. The ends lost 5 bases at V and 4 bases at J; junction bases unmatched: 9. CDR3 length equals 15 residues. Germline values: CDR1 LNHDA, CDR2 SQIVND (reference sequence). As DNA, the CDR3 is TGTGCCAGTAGTCCCCGAGGGCGGGGGGGATACGAGCAGTACTTC. Its translation: CASSPRGRGGYEQYF.

The V call is TRBV19, the J call TRBJ1-2, with TRBD1 matching over 7 bases. There are 15 residues in the CDR3. Per germline, CDR1 LNHDA and CDR2 SQIVND (reference sequence). V shed 4 bases and J 0 bases; nucleotides not matched to a gene: 5. The CDR3 DNA reads as TGTGCCAGTAGTACCGCGACAGGGTCTAACTATGGCTACACCTTC. This codes for CASSTATGSNYGYTF.

The chain has TRBV6-2 or TRBV6-3 and TRBJ1-1; D perhaps matches TRBD1 (6 bases). There are 13 residues in the CDR3. Germline V CDR1 and CDR2: MNHEY, SVGEGT. Deletions cut 2 bases from V and 6 bases from J, with 10 bases between. CDR3 region: CASSYLGQSEAFF. CDR3 sequence (DNA): TGTGCCAGCAGTTACCTCGGACAGTCTGAAGCTTTCTTT.

The V and J genes are TRBV3-1 (or the pseudogene TRBV3-2) and TRBJ2-7; 8 nucleotides agree with TRBD1. After removal of 8 bases from V and 1 base from J, the junction contained 7 bases not matched to a gene. The CDR3 spans 14 residues. Germline V lookup: CDR1 LGHDT, CDR2 YNNKEL (reference sequence). The CDR3 loop reads CASSRQGLSYEQYF. The CDR3 DNA reads as TGTGCCAGCTCGAGACAGGGGCTATCCTACGAGCAGTACTTC.